This T cell receptor beta chain originates from a study of identical twins. The germline V gene has CDR1 MGHRA and CDR2 YSYEKL. This CDR3 spans 14 amino acids. Trimming took 3 bases from V and 2 from J, leaving 5 bases between them. A universal primer site came from template switching; cDNA carried unique molecular identifiers. TCRdb re-called the 5' RACE reads with MiXCR, one entry per CDR3 protein. Here the sample spans a few hundred thousand distinct CDR3 sequences, approximately 18% being singletons. In this sample, this clonotype turned up a few times. Sequencing was performed on naive T cells sorted from blood. The chain uses TRBV4-1 and TRBJ1-6; tentatively, D is TRBD1 (5 bases). This TCR derives from a man aged 45-65 years in good health. Here the CDR3 reads CASSQDTYNSPLHF. The CDR3 DNA reads as TGCGCCAGCAGCCAGGACACCTATAATTCACCCCTCCACTTT.